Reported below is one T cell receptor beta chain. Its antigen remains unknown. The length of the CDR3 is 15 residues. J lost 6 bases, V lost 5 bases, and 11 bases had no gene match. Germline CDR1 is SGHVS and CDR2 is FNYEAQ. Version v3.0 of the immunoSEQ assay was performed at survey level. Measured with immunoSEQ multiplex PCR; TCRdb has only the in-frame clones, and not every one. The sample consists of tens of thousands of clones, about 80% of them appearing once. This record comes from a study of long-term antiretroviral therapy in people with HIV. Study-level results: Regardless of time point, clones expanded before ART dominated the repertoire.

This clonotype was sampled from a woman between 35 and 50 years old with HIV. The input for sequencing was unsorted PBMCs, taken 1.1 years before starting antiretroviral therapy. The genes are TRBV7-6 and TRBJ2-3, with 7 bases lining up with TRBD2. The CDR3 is CASSAPSGWGDTQYF. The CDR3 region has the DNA TGTGCCAGCAGCGCTCCTAGCGGCTGGGGGGATACGCAGTATTTT.